The T cell receptor beta chain under discussion was sequenced for a study of blood T cell repertoires in COVID-19 (dated by TCRdb to 2020 to 2021). For the study in its entirety: Samples covering the acute and convalescent phases of COVID-19 were provided by collaborators in the United States, Italy and Spain. The material from the prospective study consisted of cDNA or gDNA derived from T cells, B-cell-depleted T cells, or PBMCs. The dataset comprised deeply sampled blood TCRbeta repertoires from subjects exposed to, actively infected with, or recovered from COVID-19. The repertoires were released in a freely available public database intended as a resource for research on the immune response to SARS-CoV-2. The samples were drawn from the first 160 participants of the ongoing ImmuneRACE study and from some 1,300 subjects provided by 6 global collaborators. Sample metadata almost always included a de-identified subject ID, COVID-19 status, age in years and sex. HLA class I and class II types, where available, came from metadata supplied by the sample provider rather than from assay-based typing. Overall study results and their limits: The amount of clinical and demographic metadata varied by source and participant and was provided uncurated.

For CDR1 and CDR2, the germline V gene lists SGHDT and YYEEEE. V is clipped by 5 bases and J by 4 bases, and the sequence between their germline boundaries is 10 bases long. The CDR3 runs 14 residues from the cysteine to the phenylalanine. This entry keeps only the CDR3 DNA: 42 bases, framed from base 1. Each collaborating institution followed its own protocols to collect whole blood in K2EDTA tubes. For TCRbeta analysis, collaborators shipped samples as frozen whole blood, isolated PBMCs, or DNA extracted from either of those sample types. Worth noting for this clone: Its antigen specificity is not known. Base-call qualities are not available, and no considerably larger clone is one nucleotide away.

The immunoSEQ Assay, a bias-controlled multiplex PCR, was used to amplify TCRbeta CDR3 regions from genomic DNA. As for how the authors treated the data: Nucleated cell counts per sample were estimated from amplification of reference gene primers within the assay. Sequence reads were collapsed and filtered to measure the absolute abundance of every unique TCRbeta CDR3 rearrangement. For each sample, productive Simpson clonality was calculated by taking the square root of Simpson's diversity index across productive rearrangements. As stored in TCRdb, this immuneACCESS dataset retains in-frame rearrangements with V and J assigned. A fraction of the clones does not appear; measured against another copy, unresolved V genes explain less than half of the discrepancy, and the remainder lacks a known reason. V and J calls and clone size are as listed in that table; D and trimming were resolved from the DNA. The sample yields about 250,000 clones; 70% to 90% were counted once. The ten biggest clones cover under 1.5% of the sample.

Sequenced input: peripheral blood. The receptor was derived from a man of 80 years or more with acute or convalescent COVID-19. This chain joins TRBV5-6 to TRBJ1-6; tentative D gene TRBD1, with 6 bases matching. CDR3 protein: CASSRGGYNSPLHF. The nucleotide sequence reads TGTGCCAGCAGTAGGGGGGGATATAATTCACCCCTCCACTTT. Beyond the CDR3, the reference TRBV5-6 and TRBJ1-6 genes provide the residues; the full variable domain reads: DAGVTQSPTHLIKTRGQQVTLRCSPKSGHDTVSWYQQALGQGPQFIFQYYEEEERQRGNFPDRFSGHQFPNYSSELNVNALLLGDSALYLCASSRGGYNSPLHFGNGTRLTVT.